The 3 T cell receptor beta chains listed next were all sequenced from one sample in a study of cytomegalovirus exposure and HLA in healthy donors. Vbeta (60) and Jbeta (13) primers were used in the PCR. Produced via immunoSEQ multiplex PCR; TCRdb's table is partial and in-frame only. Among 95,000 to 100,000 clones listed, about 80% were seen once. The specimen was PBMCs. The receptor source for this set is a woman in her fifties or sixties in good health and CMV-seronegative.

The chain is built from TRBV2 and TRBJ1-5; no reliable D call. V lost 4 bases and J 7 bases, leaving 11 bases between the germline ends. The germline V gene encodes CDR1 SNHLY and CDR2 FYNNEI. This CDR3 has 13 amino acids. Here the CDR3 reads CASSVSEEQPQHF. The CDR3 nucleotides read TGTGCCAGCAGTGTTTCAGAGGAGCAGCCCCAGCATTTT.

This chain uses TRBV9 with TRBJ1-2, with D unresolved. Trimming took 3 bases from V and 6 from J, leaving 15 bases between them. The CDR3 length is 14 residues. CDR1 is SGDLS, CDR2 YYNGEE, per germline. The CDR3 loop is CASSAGRPSDGYTF. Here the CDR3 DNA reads TGTGCCAGCAGCGCGGGTCGCCCCTCCGATGGCTACACCTTC.

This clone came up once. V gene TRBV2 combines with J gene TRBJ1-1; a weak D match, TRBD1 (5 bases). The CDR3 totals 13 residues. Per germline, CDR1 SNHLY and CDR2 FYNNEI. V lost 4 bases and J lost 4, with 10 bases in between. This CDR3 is CASSGVGGTEAFF. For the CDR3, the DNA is TGTGCCAGCAGTGGGGTGGGGGGCACTGAAGCTTTCTTT.